The rows below give T cell receptor beta chains drawn from one sample of a study of OX40 agonist ivuxolimab in advanced cancers. Assay used: immunoSEQ multiplex PCR; TCRdb lists only in-frame clones, some missing. The sample has 60,000 to 75,000 clones; around 88% are singletons. The material sequenced was CD4+ or CD8+ T cells sorted from blood, taken in a trial of the OX40 agonist ivuxolimab. These TCRs come from an adult with an advanced solid tumor such as melanoma, head and neck, liver or kidney cancer. Each CDR3 is given with its conserved first and last residue. The order of the fields is J gene, V gene, CDR3 protein.

J: TRBJ2-5; V: TRBV19; CDR3: CASSMTSGQETQYF
J: TRBJ1-2; V: TRBV28; CDR3: CASSLWAGDGYTF
J: TRBJ1-4; V: TRBV7-2; CDR3: CASTKRPGLPNEKLFF
J: TRBJ2-7; V: TRBV11-1; CDR3: CASSFRGSYEQYF
J: TRBJ2-2; V: TRBV10-3; CDR3: CAISTPRQPTGELFF
J: TRBJ2-7; V: TRBV15; CDR3: CATSRDQVHREQYF
J: TRBJ1-5; V: TRBV21-1; CDR3: CASSRSQPQHF
J: TRBJ2-5; V: TRBV19; CDR3: CASSPQRGRGWTQYF
J: TRBJ2-1; V: TRBV19; CDR3: CASKRTSGSSYNEQFF
J: TRBJ1-2; V: TRBV28; CDR3: CASSTTGGADYGYTF
J: TRBJ2-2; V: TRBV7-9; CDR3: CASSLGLVTGELFF
J: TRBJ2-7; V: TRBV6-5; CDR3: CASTPGTTPYEQYF
J: TRBJ1-2; V: TRBV29-1; CDR3: CSVEVGGGGPLNYGYTF
J: TRBJ1-2; V: TRBV4-1; CDR3: CASSHAGTSGTYGYTF
J: TRBJ1-2; V: TRBV5-6; CDR3: CASSPWMDGDYGYTF
J: TRBJ2-2; V: TRBV4-1; CDR3: CASSHVWGSNTGELFF
J: TRBJ1-6; V: TRBV30; CDR3: CAWSQGIYNSPLHF
J: TRBJ1-2; V: TRBV28; CDR3: CASNAPGFDGYTF
J: TRBJ1-1; V: TRBV9; CDR3: CASSVMVNTEAFF
J: TRBJ1-2; V: TRBV29-1; CDR3: CSVFTPFYGYTF
J: TRBJ1-2; V: TRBV5-5; CDR3: CASSPSGGRVYTF
J: TRBJ2-5; V: TRBV28; CDR3: CASSQTAYQETQYF
J: TRBJ1-1; V: TRBV2; CDR3: CASSEQESTEAFF
J: TRBJ2-7; V: TRBV10-3; CDR3: CAISEPKGSSYEQYF
J: TRBJ2-3; V: TRBV27; CDR3: CASSLSPVREGYTDTQYF
J: TRBJ2-2; V: TRBV6-1; CDR3: CASTLSGRQTGELFF
J: TRBJ2-1; V: TRBV29-1; CDR3: CSVEKGTSRDEQFF
J: TRBJ1-2; V: TRBV28; CDR3: CASSTTGIAHGYTF
J: TRBJ1-1; V: TRBV5-1; CDR3: CASSSTPRQGNTEAFF
J: TRBJ2-7; V: TRBV4-1; CDR3: CASTLRLAGGAPVPYEQYF
J: TRBJ2-5; V: TRBV13; CDR3: CASTDPSAGETQYF
J: TRBJ2-5; V: TRBV19; CDR3: CASSMGPIHETQYF
J: TRBJ2-5; V: TRBV11-2; CDR3: CASSQTPGQETQYF
J: TRBJ2-7; V: TRBV27; CDR3: CASSPRLGPYEQYF
J: TRBJ2-7; V: TRBV28; CDR3: CASSSPGAPEYEQYF
J: TRBJ2-7; V: TRBV19; CDR3: CASSRGTAILYEQYF
J: TRBJ2-1; V: TRBV7-9; CDR3: CAIRTSGRTNEQFF
J: TRBJ2-5; V: TRBV29-1; CDR3: CSVDTVTGETQYF
J: TRBJ2-2; V: TRBV6-1; CDR3: CASTRIRYNGELFF
J: TRBJ1-1; V: TRBV14; CDR3: CAEGRGKMNTEAFF